This T cell receptor beta chain appears in the sequencing data of a study of graft-versus-host responses after intestinal transplantation. Study in general: Tacrolimus and steroids were given for about 3 years to all recipients after anti-thymocyte globulin induction.

V was cut by 1 base and J by 2 bases, with 13 bases left in between. This CDR3 contains 15 residues. Germline V gene sequence: CDR1 SGHRS, CDR2 YFSETQ. Profiled with immunoSEQ multiplex PCR; TCRdb holds only in-frame clones, not every one. The data show fewer than 120,000 clones, around 93% seen once. Broader study findings: Recipient marrow harbored GvH clones, some of which surfaced first in ileum or blood. Those patients showing graft-donor T cell macrochimerism displayed high graft-versus-host to host-versus-graft clonal ratios in allografts.

A note on this clone: The antigen is undetermined.

This clonotype was obtained from a human donor who received an intestinal transplant. The genes are TRBV5-1 and TRBJ2-7; tentatively, D is TRBD1 or TRBD2 (5 bases each). Sequenced material: unstimulated CD8+ T cells sorted from spleen or lymph node cells, taken before intestinal transplant. The CDR3 is CASSLRDLAAYEQYF. The CDR3, as DNA: TGCGCCAGCAGCTTGAGGGACCTGGCGGCCTACGAGCAGTACTTC.